This is a list of T cell receptor beta chains from one sample in a study of T cell repertoires in cytomegalovirus infection. TCRdb called the reads again in MiXCR, with one record for every CDR3 protein. The table shows about 600,000 distinct CDR3 sequences, with around 24% occurring only once. The sequencing input was CD8+ T cells from PBMCs. These receptor sequences come from a human donor in good health (CMV status not recorded). Some clones in this sample may be carry-over from other donors' samples. CDR3s include the opening cysteine and the closing phenylalanine or tryptophan. The order of the fields is CDR3 protein, CDR3 DNA, clone size, V gene, CDR3 length, D gene, J gene. The D gene is left open where the match is weak. Only part of the rows carry a size: once, few, many, or a class if the clone is expanded.

CDR3 protein: CASTEQGATNEKLFF
CDR3 DNA: TGTGCCAGCACTGAACAGGGCGCGACTAATGAAAAACTGTTTTTT
clone size: -
V gene: TRBV12-3/TRBV12-4
CDR3 length: 15
D gene: -
J gene: TRBJ1-4

CDR3 protein: CATSRVGADEILFF
CDR3 DNA: TGTGCCACCAGCAGAGTGGGGGCAGATGAAATACTGTTTTTT
clone size: -
V gene: TRBV15
CDR3 length: 14
D gene: -
J gene: TRBJ1-4

CDR3 protein: CASSLVGPHGGEAFF
CDR3 DNA: TGTGCCAGCAGCTTAGTGGGCCCCCATGGGGGTGAAGCTTTCTTT
clone size: many
V gene: TRBV7-6
CDR3 length: 15
D gene: -
J gene: TRBJ1-1

CDR3 protein: CAISRTRLLLETQYF
CDR3 DNA: TGTGCCATCAGTCGGACTAGGCTGTTGTTAGAGACCCAGTACTTC
clone size: -
V gene: TRBV12-3/TRBV12-4
CDR3 length: 15
D gene: TRBD2
J gene: TRBJ2-5

CDR3 protein: CSAGTGVVWGTEAFF
CDR3 DNA: TGCAGTGCCGGGACAGGGGTGGTTTGGGGCACTGAAGCTTTCTTT
clone size: -
V gene: TRBV20-1
CDR3 length: 15
D gene: TRBD1
J gene: TRBJ1-1

CDR3 protein: CASGQGGSNQPQHF
CDR3 DNA: TGCGCCAGCGGACAGGGCGGTAGCAATCAGCCCCAGCATTTT
clone size: many
V gene: TRBV4-1
CDR3 length: 14
D gene: TRBD1
J gene: TRBJ1-5

CDR3 protein: CASSLEVGGYTF
CDR3 DNA: TGTGCCAGCAGCTTAGAGGTCGGCGGCTACACCTTC
clone size: few
V gene: TRBV13
CDR3 length: 12
D gene: -
J gene: TRBJ1-2

CDR3 protein: CASPLETGELFF
CDR3 DNA: TGTGCCAGTCCCCTCGAAACCGGGGAGCTGTTTTTT
clone size: few
V gene: TRBV18
CDR3 length: 12
D gene: -
J gene: TRBJ2-2

CDR3 protein: CASSYSAGGQPQHF
CDR3 DNA: TGTGCCAGCAGTTACTCGGCGGGTGGCCAGCCCCAGCATTTT
clone size: many
V gene: TRBV6-5
CDR3 length: 14
D gene: -
J gene: TRBJ1-5

CDR3 protein: CASSLDPGNNEQFF
CDR3 DNA: TGTGCCAGCAGCTTAGACCCCGGAAACAATGAGCAGTTCTTC
clone size: many
V gene: TRBV7-2
CDR3 length: 14
D gene: -
J gene: TRBJ2-1

CDR3 protein: CASSYERVSSYNEQFF
CDR3 DNA: TGTGCCAGCAGTTACGAGAGGGTAAGCTCCTACAATGAGCAGTTCTTC
clone size: many
V gene: TRBV6-2/TRBV6-3
CDR3 length: 16
D gene: -
J gene: TRBJ2-1